This T cell receptor (beta chain) derives from a study of T cell repertoires in cytomegalovirus infection. About the study: Indications of both CMV infection and matching HLA type were provided by public TCR beta signatures.

CDR3 length: 16 amino acids. From germline, CDR1 is MGHRA and CDR2 YSYEKL. V lost 2 bases to trimming and J lost 0 bases, with 11 bases between them. Using its own MiXCR run on the reads, TCRdb lists one record per CDR3 protein. The profile covers 900,000 to 950,000 distinct CDR3 sequences, with roughly 30% appearing a single time and under 15% taken by the ten largest. In the case of this clonotype: The antigen is undetermined.

The genes are TRBV4-1 and TRBJ1-5, with a weak D call TRBD1 (6 bases). The sample consisted of cultured CD8+ T cells from PBMCs, taken from culture after CMV antigen stimulation. This clonotype was sampled from a human donor in good health (CMV status not recorded). Some clones in this sample may be carry-over from other donors' samples. Written as DNA, the CDR3 is TGCGCCAGCAGCCAATCGGGGGGGGCTAGCAATCAGCCCCAGCATTTT. Translating gives CASSQSGGASNQPQHF.